The TCR beta chain described here comes from a study of neurological immune-mediated disorders. Whole-study findings and limits: The most TCR clonal expansion was seen in HTLV-1-associated myelopathy, whereas the least was seen in multiple sclerosis, below the level in healthy controls.

This clonotype was found many times. Its antigen is still unknown. One end of the junction does not line up with germline, which may come from a read error. With 10-nucleotide random UMIs included, cDNA was synthesized by 5'RACE. Each CDR3 protein gets one entry after TCRdb re-called the 5' RACE reads with MiXCR. The table lists about 59,000 distinct CDR3 sequences, roughly 3.5% of them singletons, with around 3.3% in the top ten. This CDR3 is 13 amino acids long. Per the germline V gene, CDR1 is MNHNY and CDR2 is SVGAGI (reference sequence). The sequenced sample was PBMCs. The chain carries TRBV6-6 and TRBJ1-5, with D perhaps matching TRBD1 (5 bases). The TCR originated in a woman aged 25-40 years with multiple sclerosis. The CDR3 protein is CASSHLSYSGQNF. As DNA, the CDR3 is TGTGCCAGCAGTCACCTCAGTTATTCGGGGCAGAATTTT.